The clone carrying this T cell receptor beta chain was counted only a few times. This sample is part of a study of blood T cell repertoires in COVID-19. At the level of the study: From the United States, Italy and Spain came samples of acute and convalescent COVID-19.

Deletions cut 2 bases from V and 4 bases from J, with 9 bases between. This CDR3 has 14 residues. Germline V gene lookup returns CDR1 SGHNT and CDR2 YYREEE (reference sequence). In the authors' methods: Estimation of nucleated cell counts was performed using reference gene primer amplification. Assay used: immunoSEQ multiplex PCR; TCRdb lists only in-frame clones, some missing. That table is the source of V, J and clone size, and D and trimming were worked out from the DNA. The sample holds roughly 73,000 clones, 80% to 90% seen once. The source material was peripheral blood. The TCR sequence derives from a woman in her 70s with acute or convalescent COVID-19. The chain uses TRBV5-4 and TRBJ2-2; D ambiguous. CDR3 coding DNA: TGTGCCAGCAGCTTCAGGTCTCCCACCGGGGAGCTGTTTTTT. Its translation is CASSFRSPTGELFF.